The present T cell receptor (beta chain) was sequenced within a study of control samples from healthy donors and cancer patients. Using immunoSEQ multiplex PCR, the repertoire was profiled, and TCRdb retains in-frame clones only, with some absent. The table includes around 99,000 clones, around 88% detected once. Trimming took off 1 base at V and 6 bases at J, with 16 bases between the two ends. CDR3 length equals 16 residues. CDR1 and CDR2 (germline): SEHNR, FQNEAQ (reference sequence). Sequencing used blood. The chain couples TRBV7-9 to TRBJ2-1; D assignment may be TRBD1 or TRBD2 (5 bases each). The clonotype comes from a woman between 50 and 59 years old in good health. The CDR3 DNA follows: TGTGCCAGCAGCTTAGGGGGGTCAGGGATCGTCAATGAGCAGTTCTTC. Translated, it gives CASSLGGSGIVNEQFF.